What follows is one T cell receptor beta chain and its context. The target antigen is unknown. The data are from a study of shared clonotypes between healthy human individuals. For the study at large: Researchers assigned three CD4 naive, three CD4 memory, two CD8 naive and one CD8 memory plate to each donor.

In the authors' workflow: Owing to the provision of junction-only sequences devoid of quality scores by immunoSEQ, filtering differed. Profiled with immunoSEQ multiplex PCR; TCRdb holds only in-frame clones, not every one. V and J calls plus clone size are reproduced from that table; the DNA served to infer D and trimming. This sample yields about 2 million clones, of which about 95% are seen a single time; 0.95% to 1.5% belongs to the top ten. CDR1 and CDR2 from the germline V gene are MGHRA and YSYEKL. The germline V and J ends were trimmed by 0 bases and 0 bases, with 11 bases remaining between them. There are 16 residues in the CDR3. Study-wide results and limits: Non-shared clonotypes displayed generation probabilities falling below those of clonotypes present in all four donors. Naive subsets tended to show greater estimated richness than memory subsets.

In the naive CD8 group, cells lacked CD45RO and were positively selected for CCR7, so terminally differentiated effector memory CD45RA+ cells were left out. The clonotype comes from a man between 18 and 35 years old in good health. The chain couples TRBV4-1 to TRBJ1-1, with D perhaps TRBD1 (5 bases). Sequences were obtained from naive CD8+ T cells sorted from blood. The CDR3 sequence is CASSQDPGVLNTEAFF. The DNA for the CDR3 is TGCGCCAGCAGCCAAGATCCGGGGGTCCTGAACACTGAAGCTTTCTTT.